This T cell receptor beta chain comes out of a study of T cell changes during pregnancy in multiple sclerosis. Germline lookup yields CDR1 SGHTA and CDR2 FQGNSA. The germline V and J ends were trimmed by 1 base and 8 bases, with 12 bases remaining between them. This CDR3 has 14 amino acids. Sequencing used immunoSEQ multiplex PCR; TCRdb keeps in-frame clones, though not all of them. Of tens of thousands of clones listed, about 90% were seen once; the top ten hold about 1.5%. The TCR comes from a female donor with multiple sclerosis, enrolled in a pregnancy study. This material consisted of peripheral blood, taken after pregnancy. The chain employs TRBV7-2 and TRBJ2-1, with D maybe TRBD2 (5 bases). CDR3 nucleotide sequence: TGTGCCAGCAGCTTAGTCCGAGGGTGGTATGAGCAGTTCTTC. It codes for CASSLVRGWYEQFF. The full variable domain, in which reference TRBV7-2 and TRBJ2-1 provide the parts outside the CDR3, is GAGVSQSPSNKVTEKGKDVELRCDPISGHTALYWYRQSLGQGLEFLIYFQGNSAPDKSGLPSDRFSAERTGGSVSTLTIQRTQQEDSAVYLCASSLVRGWYEQFFGPGTRLTVL.